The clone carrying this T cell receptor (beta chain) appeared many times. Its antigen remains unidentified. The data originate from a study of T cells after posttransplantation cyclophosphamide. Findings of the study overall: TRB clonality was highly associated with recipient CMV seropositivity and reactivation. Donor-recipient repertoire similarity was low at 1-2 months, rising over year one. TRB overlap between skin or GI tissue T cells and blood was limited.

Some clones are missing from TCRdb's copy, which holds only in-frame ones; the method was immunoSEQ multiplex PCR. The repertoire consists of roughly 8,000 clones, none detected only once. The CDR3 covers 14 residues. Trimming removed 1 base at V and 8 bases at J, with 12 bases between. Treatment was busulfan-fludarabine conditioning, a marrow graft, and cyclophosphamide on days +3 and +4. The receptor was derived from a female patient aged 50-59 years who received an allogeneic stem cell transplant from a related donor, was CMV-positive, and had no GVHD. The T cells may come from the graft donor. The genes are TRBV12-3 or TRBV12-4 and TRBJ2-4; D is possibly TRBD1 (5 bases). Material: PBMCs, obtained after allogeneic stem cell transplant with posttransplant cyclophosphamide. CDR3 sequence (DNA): TGTGCCAGCAGTTTAGGCCAGGGTGGGGACATTCAGTACTTC. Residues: CASSLGQGGDIQYF.